Listed here are 9 T cell receptor beta chains from one sample, sequenced in a study of OX40 agonist ivuxolimab in advanced cancers. The table came from immunoSEQ multiplex PCR; TCRdb's copy has only in-frame clones and leaves some out. There are 40,000 or so clones in the sample; about 80% occur only once, and 6.5% to 8% lies in the top ten. The material was CD4+ or CD8+ T cells sorted from blood, obtained in a trial of the OX40 agonist ivuxolimab. These receptors were collected from an adult with an advanced solid tumor such as melanoma, head and neck, liver or kidney cancer.

As DNA, the CDR3 is TGTGCCAGCAGCCCTCAAGGGGCCAGCGTCTCCTACGAGCAGTACTTC. It translates to CASSPQGASVSYEQYF. This chain uses TRBV7-9 with TRBJ2-7, with D possibly TRBD1 on 5 matching bases. The V end was cut by 5 bases, the J end by 0 bases, with 17 bases between. The CDR3 spans 16 residues. Germline CDR1 is SEHNR and CDR2 is FQNEAQ (reference sequence).

V gene TRBV19 combines with J gene TRBJ1-4; maybe TRBD1 (5 bases). This CDR3 region has 16 residues. CDR1 is LNHDA and CDR2 is SQIVND in the germline V gene (reference sequence). V lost 3 bases to trimming and J lost 0 bases, with 11 bases between them. CDR3 sequence: CASSMPGGATNEKLFF. The CDR3 nucleotides are TGTGCCAGTAGTATGCCCGGGGGGGCAACTAATGAAAAACTGTTTTTT.

The gene calls are TRBV6-4 and TRBJ2-3; 7 bases align to TRBD1. This CDR3 is built from 15 residues. Germline V gene sequence: CDR1 MRHNA, CDR2 SNTAGT. Trimming at V came to 5 bases and at J to 0 bases, leaving 5 bases not matched to a gene. The CDR3: CASSRQGSSTDTQYF. As DNA, the CDR3 is TGTGCCAGCAGTAGACAGGGATCGAGCACAGATACGCAGTATTTT.

This sequence joins TRBV29-1 and TRBJ2-3; 8 nucleotides agree with TRBD1. From germline, CDR1 is SQVTM and CDR2 ANQGSEA. CDR3 size: 15 residues. The V segment lost 5 bases and the J segment 3 bases; nucleotides outside the gene matches: 10. The CDR3 bases are TGCAGCGTTCAAGCCGGGACAGGAGATACAGATACGCAGTATTTT. Translating it yields CSVQAGTGDTDTQYF.

This clone appeared a single time. The chain couples TRBV6-4 to TRBJ2-1, with 8 positions matching TRBD1. Germline V gene data show CDR1 as MRHNA and CDR2 as SNTAGT. J was trimmed by 5 bases and V by 2 bases; bases with no gene match: 2. The CDR3 covers 14 residues. The CDR3 protein is CASSDQTGDNEQFF. CDR3 sequence (DNA): TGTGCCAGCAGTGACCAGACAGGGGACAATGAGCAGTTCTTC.

The V and J genes are TRBV5-1 and TRBJ2-1, with TRBD2 identical over 8 bases. Trimming at V came to 2 bases and at J to 3 bases, leaving 4 bases not matched to a gene. The CDR3 length is 15 residues. Germline V gene sequence: CDR1 SGHRS, CDR2 YFSETQ. CDR3 region: CASSFIAGLYNEQFF. CDR3 nucleotide sequence: TGCGCCAGCAGCTTTATAGCGGGACTCTACAATGAGCAGTTCTTC.

The chain combines TRBV6-1 with TRBJ2-5, with D possibly being TRBD2 (6 bases). The J call may be in error: the DNA end matches TRBJ2-7 better. Germline V gene sequence: CDR1 MNHNS, CDR2 SASEGT. This CDR3 is built from 13 residues. The CDR3 protein is CASSVGGSYEQYF. The CDR3 DNA is TGTGCCAGCAGTGTTGGAGGGAGCTACGAGCAGTACTTC.

The chain combines TRBV29-1 with TRBJ1-1; no clear D. Germline CDR1 SQVTM, CDR2 ANQGSEA. Trimming cost V 4 bases and J 3 bases, with 12 bases left between them. The CDR3 sequence is 13 residues long. The CDR3 sequence is CSVVREADTEAFF. CDR3 nucleotides: TGCAGCGTTGTAAGGGAGGCGGACACTGAAGCTTTCTTT.

The V call is TRBV14, the J call TRBJ2-1, with D possibly called TRBD1 or TRBD2 (7 bases each). The CDR3 extends over 15 amino acids. The V and J ends lost 4 bases and 2 bases respectively, with 12 bases between them. Germline V lookup: CDR1 SGHDN, CDR2 FVKESK. The CDR3 loop is CASSPQGGAYNEQFF. The CDR3 DNA reads as TGTGCCAGCAGCCCGCAGGGGGGGGCCTACAATGAGCAGTTCTTC.